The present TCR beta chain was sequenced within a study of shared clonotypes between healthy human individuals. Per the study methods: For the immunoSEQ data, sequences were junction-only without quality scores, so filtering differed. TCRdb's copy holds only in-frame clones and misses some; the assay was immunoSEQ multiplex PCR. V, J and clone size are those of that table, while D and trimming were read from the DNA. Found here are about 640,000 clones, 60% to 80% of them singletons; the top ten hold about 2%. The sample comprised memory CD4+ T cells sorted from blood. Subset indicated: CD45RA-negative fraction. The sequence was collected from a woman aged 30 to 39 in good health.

CDR3 nucleotides: TGCGCCAGCAGCCAAGTGGCGGCTAGCGGGAGATTCACCGGGGAGCTGTTTTTT. Translating gives CASSQVAASGRFTGELFF. The V and J genes are TRBV4-1 and TRBJ2-2, with 10 bases identical to TRBD2. Germline V lookup: CDR1 MGHRA, CDR2 YSYEKL. The V segment lost 1 base and the J segment 4 bases; nucleotides outside the gene matches: 9. The length of the CDR3 is 18 residues.